Below are 10 T cell receptor beta chains sequenced from a single sample in a study of cytomegalovirus exposure and HLA in healthy donors (dated 2017 in TCRdb). Libraries were built with the immunoSEQ multiplex PCR assay. For the multiplex PCR, a mixture combining 60 forward primers for TCR Vbeta segments and 13 reverse primers for TCR Jbeta segments was used. TCRdb took over this immuneACCESS table, retaining in-frame rearrangements with V and J assigned. Such tables are incomplete; in checked studies, under half of the missing clones stem from an unresolved V gene, and the remainder is unexplained. The sample has around 100,000 clones on record, over 75% of them singletons. Of the sample, around 4% falls within the top ten clones. The sample consisted of PBMCs. These receptors were taken from a male donor in good health and CMV-seropositive.

The chain couples TRBV27 to TRBJ2-7; a possible D gene is TRBD1 (6 bases). This CDR3 is built from 14 residues. Deletions cut 5 bases from V and 3 bases from J, with 14 bases between. CDR1 is MNHEY and CDR2 is SMNVEV in the germline V gene (reference sequence). The chain's CDR3 is CASSREGHLYEQYF. CDR3 nucleotides: TGTGCCAGCAGTAGAGAGGGACACCTCTACGAGCAGTACTTC.

J is TRBJ2-1 and V is TRBV6-4; D ambiguous. CDR1 is MRHNA and CDR2 is SNTAGT in the germline V gene. With 10 bases removed from V and 6 bases from J, the gap between germline ends came to 10 bases. This CDR3 is built from 11 residues. CDR3 in DNA: TGTGCCACCTCCCGAGGCAATGAGCAGTTCTTC. Encoded protein: CATSRGNEQFF.

The chain carries TRBV19 and TRBJ1-1, with 8 bases aligning to TRBD1. After removal of 5 bases from V and 4 bases from J, the junction contained 3 bases not matched to a gene. The CDR3 runs 13 residues. Germline V CDR1 and CDR2: LNHDA, SQIVND (reference sequence). This CDR3 reads CASSFTGGTEAFF. The CDR3 DNA reads as TGTGCCAGTAGTTTTACAGGGGGCACTGAAGCTTTCTTT.

The chain uses TRBV9 and TRBJ2-7, with no clear D. CDR3 length equals 14 residues. V lost 0 bases and J 2 bases, leaving 9 bases between the germline ends. The germline gives CDR1 SGDLS, CDR2 YYNGEE. The CDR3 spells CASSVGGSTYEQYF. In DNA, the CDR3 is TGTGCCAGCAGCGTAGGTGGCAGTACCTACGAGCAGTACTTC.

This clone was observed a few times. V is TRBV5-4 and J is TRBJ2-1; 12 bases are a match to TRBD2. V lost 1 base, J lost 7 bases, and 6 bases stayed unmatched. The CDR3 loop spans 16 amino acids. The V gene's germline CDR1 is SGHNT and CDR2 YYREEE (reference sequence). CDR3 in amino acids: CASSLSLAGGRNEQFF. The CDR3 region has the DNA TGTGCCAGCAGCTTGTCCCTAGCGGGAGGGAGGAATGAGCAGTTCTTC.

The rearrangement links TRBV29-1 to TRBJ2-2; a weak D match, TRBD1 (5 bases). Germline loops: CDR1 SQVTM, CDR2 ANQGSEA. The V and J ends lost 6 bases and 3 bases respectively, with 11 bases between them. This CDR3 has 13 residues. The DNA for the CDR3 is TGCAGCGTCCTAGGACAAGACACCGGGGAGCTGTTTTTT. As protein: CSVLGQDTGELFF.

The V and J genes are TRBV6-1 and TRBJ2-1; 12 bases are shared with TRBD2. The CDR3 has 13 residues. Trimming took 6 bases from V and 10 from J; bases not matched to a gene: 4. From germline, CDR1 is MNHNS and CDR2 SASEGT. The CDR3: CASRTSGGREQFF. Written as DNA, the CDR3 is TGTGCCAGCAGGACTAGCGGGGGTCGGGAGCAGTTCTTC.

This clone was observed a few times. The genes are TRBV28 and TRBJ2-3; 8 positions agree with TRBD1. Unmatched junction bases numbered 4, after V lost 2 bases and J lost 3 bases. The CDR3 is 15 residues long. In germline, CDR1 is MDHEN, CDR2 SYDVKM. The CDR3 DNA reads as TGTGCCAGCAGTTTAGGGGGACAGGAAACAGATACGCAGTATTTT. It yields the protein CASSLGGQETDTQYF. Together with reference TRBV28 and TRBJ2-3, the CDR3 gives the full variable domain: DVKVTQSSRYLVKRTGEKVFLECVQDMDHENMFWYRQDPGLGLRLIYFSYDVKMKEKGDIPEGYSVSREKKERFSLILESASTNQTSMYLCASSLGGQETDTQYFGPGTRLTVL.

This clone was counted only a few times. This chain uses TRBV7-8 with TRBJ2-2, with TRBD2 matching 14 bases. The germline CDR1 and CDR2 sequences are SGHVS and FQNEAQ. The CDR3 has 16 amino acids. V dropped 4 bases and J dropped 6; count of bases not matched to a gene: 4. Here the CDR3 reads CASSWTSGGPPGELFF. The CDR3 coding sequence is TGTGCCAGCAGCTGGACTAGCGGGGGGCCCCCCGGGGAGCTGTTTTTT. The variable domain in full, with the rest retrieved from reference TRBV7-8 and TRBJ2-2, is GAGVSQSPRYKVAKRGQDVALRCDPISGHVSLFWYQQALGQGPEFLTYFQNEAQLDKSGLPSDRFFAERPEGSVSTLKIQRTQQEDSAVYLCASSWTSGGPPGELFFGEGSRLTVL.

This clone was recorded a few times. This chain joins TRBV5-1 and TRBJ1-2; D not certain. This CDR3 has 15 residues. Per the germline V gene, CDR1 is SGHRS and CDR2 is YFSETQ. V gave up 0 bases and J gave up 2 bases, with 11 bases separating them. The CDR3 loop reads CASSLGGEENYGYTF. For the CDR3, the DNA is TGCGCCAGCAGCTTGGGTGGAGAAGAAAACTATGGCTACACCTTC.